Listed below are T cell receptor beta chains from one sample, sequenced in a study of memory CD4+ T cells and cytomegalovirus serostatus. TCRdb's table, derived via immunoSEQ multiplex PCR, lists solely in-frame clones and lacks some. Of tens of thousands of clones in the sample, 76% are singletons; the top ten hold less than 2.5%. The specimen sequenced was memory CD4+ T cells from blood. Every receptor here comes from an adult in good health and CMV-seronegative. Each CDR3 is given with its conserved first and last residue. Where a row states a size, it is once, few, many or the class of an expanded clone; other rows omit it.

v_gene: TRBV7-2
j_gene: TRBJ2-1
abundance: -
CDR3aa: CASSFRGQGIYNEQFF

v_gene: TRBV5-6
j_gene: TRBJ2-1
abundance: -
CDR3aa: CASSLDNEQFF

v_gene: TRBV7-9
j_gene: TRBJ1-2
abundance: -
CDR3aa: CASIRDRTGLNGYTF

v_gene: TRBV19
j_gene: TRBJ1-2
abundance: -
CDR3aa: CASSPRKEGYTF

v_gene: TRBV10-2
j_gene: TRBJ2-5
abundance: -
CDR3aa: CASSDGIRPLRETQYF

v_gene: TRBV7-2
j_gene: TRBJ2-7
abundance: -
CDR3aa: CASSLWVRSFHEQYF

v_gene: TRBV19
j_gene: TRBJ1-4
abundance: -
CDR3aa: CASREGRTNEKLFF

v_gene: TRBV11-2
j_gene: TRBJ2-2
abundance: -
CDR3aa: CASQSGGELFF

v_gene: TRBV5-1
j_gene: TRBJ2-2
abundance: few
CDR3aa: CASSRTGPDTGELFF

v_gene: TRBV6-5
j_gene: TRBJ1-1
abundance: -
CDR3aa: CASSRIPNTEAFF

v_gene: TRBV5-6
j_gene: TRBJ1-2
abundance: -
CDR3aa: CASSLLGQEDYGYTF

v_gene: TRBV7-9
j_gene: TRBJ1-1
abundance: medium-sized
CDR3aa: CASSRLFMNTEAFF

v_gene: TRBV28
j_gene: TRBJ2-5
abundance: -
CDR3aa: CASSPGTPETQYF

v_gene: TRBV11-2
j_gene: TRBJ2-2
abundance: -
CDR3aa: CASSLGSGGFTGELFF

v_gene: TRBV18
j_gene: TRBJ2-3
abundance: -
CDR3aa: CASSPTVLTGQDTQYF

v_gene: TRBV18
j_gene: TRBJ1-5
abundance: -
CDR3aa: CASSLRDSGVYSNQPQHF

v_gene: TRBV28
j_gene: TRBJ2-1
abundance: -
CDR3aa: CASSLWGTGYNEQFF

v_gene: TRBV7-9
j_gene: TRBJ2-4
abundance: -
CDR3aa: CASSPLAGGLDIQYF

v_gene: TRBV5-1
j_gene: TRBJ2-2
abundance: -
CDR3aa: CASRYGTGELFF

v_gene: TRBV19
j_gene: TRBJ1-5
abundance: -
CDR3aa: CASSTARGRGNQPQHF

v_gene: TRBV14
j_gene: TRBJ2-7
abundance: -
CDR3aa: CASSVLYSYEQYF

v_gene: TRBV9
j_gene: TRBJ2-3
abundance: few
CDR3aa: CASSAQGDTQYF

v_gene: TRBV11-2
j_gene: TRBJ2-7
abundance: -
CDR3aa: CASSSPTGSSYEQYF

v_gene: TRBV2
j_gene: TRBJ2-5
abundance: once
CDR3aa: CASSEETQYF

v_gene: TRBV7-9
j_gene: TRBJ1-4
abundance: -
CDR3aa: CASSQSRATNEKLFF

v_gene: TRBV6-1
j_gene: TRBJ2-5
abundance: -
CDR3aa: CASSESAGGVQETQYF

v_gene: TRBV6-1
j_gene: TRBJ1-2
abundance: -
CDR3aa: CASSEWGYTF

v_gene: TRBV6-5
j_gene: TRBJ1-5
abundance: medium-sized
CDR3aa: CASSGQQNQPQHF

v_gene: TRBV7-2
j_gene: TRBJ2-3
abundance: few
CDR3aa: CASSPSTADTQYF

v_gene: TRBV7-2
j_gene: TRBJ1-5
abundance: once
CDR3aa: CASSYYGRVSNQPQHF

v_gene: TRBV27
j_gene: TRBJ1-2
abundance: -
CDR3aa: CASSLAPTGAYGYTF

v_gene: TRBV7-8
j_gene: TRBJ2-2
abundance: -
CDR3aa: CASSQRLGSGTGELFF

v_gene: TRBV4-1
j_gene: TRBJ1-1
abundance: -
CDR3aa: CASSLGTANTEAFF

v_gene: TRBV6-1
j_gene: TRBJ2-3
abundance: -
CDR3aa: CASSHARTDTQYF

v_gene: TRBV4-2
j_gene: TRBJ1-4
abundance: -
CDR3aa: CASSQGSGAANEKLFF

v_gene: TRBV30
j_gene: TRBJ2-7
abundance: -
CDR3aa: CAWSVPEGTFYEQYF

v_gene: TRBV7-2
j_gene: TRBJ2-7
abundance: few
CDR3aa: CASSLARGTGSYEQYF

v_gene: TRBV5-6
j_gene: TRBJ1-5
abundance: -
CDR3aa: CASSFKGGDQPQHF

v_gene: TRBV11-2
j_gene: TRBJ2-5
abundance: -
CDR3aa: CASSLAFLWGQETQYF

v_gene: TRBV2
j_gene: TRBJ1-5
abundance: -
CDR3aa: CASQLGDYSNQPQHF

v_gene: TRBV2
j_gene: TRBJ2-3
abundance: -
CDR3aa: CASSRMGLAGTEGDTQYF

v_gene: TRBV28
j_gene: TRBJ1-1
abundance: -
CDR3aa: CASSQGGNRDTEAFF

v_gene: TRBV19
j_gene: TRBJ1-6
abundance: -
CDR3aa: CASSMQINSPLHF

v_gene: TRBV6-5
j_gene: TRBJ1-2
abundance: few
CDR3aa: CASSYKNPQGNTF

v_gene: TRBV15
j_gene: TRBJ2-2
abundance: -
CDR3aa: CATSMYTGELFF

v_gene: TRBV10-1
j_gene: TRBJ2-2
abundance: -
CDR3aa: CASSENTGELFF

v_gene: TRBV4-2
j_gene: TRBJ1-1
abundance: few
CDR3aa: CASSQAGVTEAFF

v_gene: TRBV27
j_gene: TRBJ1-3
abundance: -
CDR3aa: CASSRGSSGNTIYF

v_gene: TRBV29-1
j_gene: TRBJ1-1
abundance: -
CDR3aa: CSVIQGRNTEAFF